This T cell receptor (beta chain) was documented in a study of cytomegalovirus exposure and HLA in healthy donors. There are 13 residues in the CDR3. Trimming took 4 bases from V and 3 from J, leaving 6 bases between them. CDR1 and CDR2 (germline): LGHNA, YNFKEQ. PCR involved 60 Vbeta and 13 Jbeta primers. Sequenced by immunoSEQ multiplex PCR; TCRdb stores in-frame clones only, minus some. Of some 87,000 clones detected, less than 65% appear once; the ten largest clones hold around 5%. The sample holds a few counts of this clone. The sample consisted of PBMCs. The origin of this receptor is a woman between 25 and 40 years old in good health and CMV-seropositive. The V call is TRBV4-2, the J call TRBJ2-2; TRBD2 might be the D (6 bases). CDR3 loop: CASSRGDTGELFF. CDR3 bases: TGTGCCAGCAGCCGGGGGGACACCGGGGAGCTGTTTTTT.